This T cell receptor beta chain was obtained from a study of blood T cells in healthy people across ages. Comments on this clonotype: What it binds is unknown.

Deletions cut 0 bases from V and 8 bases from J, with 14 bases between. Germline V gene data show CDR1 as SGHDT and CDR2 as YYEEEE. CDR3 size: 14 residues. General study points: Since the PBMCs were unsorted, naive and antigen-experienced cells could not be conclusively compared. Roughly linearly, TCR beta diversity per million T cells fell as age increased.

Using a J-beta primer mix together with a sample-barcoded 5' primer, a second PCR was run for roughly 6 to 12 cycles. Each cDNA was tagged by a template-switch adaptor containing 12 random nucleotides. Per sample, CDR3-containing paired-end reads numbered at least 2.5 million. In TCRdb, the 5' RACE reads were re-called with MiXCR into one record per CDR3 protein. The sample carries around 800,000 distinct CDR3 sequences, around two fifths recorded once. Sequencing was performed on blood. J is TRBJ1-2 and V is TRBV5-6; D is possibly TRBD1 (5 bases). The sequence was obtained from a man in his fifties or sixties in good health. CDR3 sequence reads: CASSLGRWGGGYTF. For the CDR3, the DNA is TGTGCCAGCAGCTTGGGGAGGTGGGGCGGCGGCTACACCTTC. The whole variable domain, remainder taken from reference TRBV5-6 and TRBJ1-2, is DAGVTQSPTHLIKTRGQQVTLRCSPKSGHDTVSWYQQALGQGPQFIFQYYEEEERQRGNFPDRFSGHQFPNYSSELNVNALLLGDSALYLCASSLGRWGGGYTFGSGTRLTVV.